Here is one TCR beta chain with its context. Assay: immunoSEQ multiplex PCR; the TCRdb copy retains only in-frame clones and omits some. The sample lists some 2.1 million clones, 90% to 95% occurring once. This sample was included in a study of shared clonotypes between healthy human individuals. The sequenced material came from naive CD4+ T cells sorted from blood. Subset: CD45RA+ positively selected. This TCR was recovered from a man aged 18 to 29 in good health.

The CDR3 DNA is TGTGCCAGCAGCTTATTTGGGTCGGGAGGACCTGAAAAACTGTTTTTT. Translating gives CASSLFGSGGPEKLFF. This chain uses TRBV11-2 with TRBJ1-4; D unclear. The CDR3 runs 16 residues. The germline V gene has CDR1 SGHAT and CDR2 FQNNGV. V dropped 2 bases and J dropped 7 bases, with 17 bases sitting between them.